Below are 24 T cell receptor beta chains sequenced from a single sample in a study of control samples from healthy donors and cancer patients. Produced via immunoSEQ multiplex PCR; TCRdb's table is partial and in-frame only. The sample has about 28,000 clones; roughly nine tenths are singletons. The sequenced material came from PBMCs. The receptors stem from a man aged 45-65 years with lung cancer.

V is TRBV7-2 and J is TRBJ2-7; D call uncertain. Trimming shortened V by 1 base and J by 0 bases, and 10 bases separated the two germline ends. Germline values: CDR1 SGHTA, CDR2 FQGNSA. The CDR3 is 15 residues long. The CDR3 DNA sequence: TGTGCCAGCAGCTTAGGGCCCGGTGGCTCCTACGAGCAGTACTTC. Translated, it gives CASSLGPGGSYEQYF.

The chain has TRBV5-6 and TRBJ2-1, with 7 bases identical to TRBD1. The CDR3 has 14 amino acids. The V segment lost 4 bases and the J segment 10 bases; nucleotides outside the gene matches: 11. CDR1 and CDR2 from the germline V gene are SGHDT and YYEEEE. CDR3 sequence (DNA): TGTGCCAGCAGCGTTCAAGGGGGCGCTTCCGAGCAGTTCTTC. It specifies CASSVQGGASEQFF.

J is TRBJ2-3 and V is TRBV24-1; 9 bases agree with TRBD1. Unmatched junction bases numbered 6, after V lost 5 bases and J lost 1 base. This CDR3 spans 16 amino acids. Germline CDR1 is KGHDR and CDR2 is SFDVKD. In nucleotides, the CDR3 is TGTGCCACCAGTGCCCCGGACAGGGGAGGCACAGATACGCAGTATTTT. Translated: CATSAPDRGGTDTQYF.

The chain's CDR3 is CSVVGAGETQYF. The CDR3 DNA follows: TGCAGCGTTGTGGGGGCAGGGGAGACCCAGTACTTC. This sequence joins TRBV29-1 and TRBJ2-5; a weak D match, TRBD1 (6 bases). The CDR3 covers 12 residues. Deletions cut 4 bases from V and 5 bases from J, with 11 bases between. The germline gives CDR1 SQVTM, CDR2 ANQGSEA. The full variable domain, rest sourced from reference TRBV29-1 and TRBJ2-5, is SAVISQKPSRDICQRGTSLTIQCQVDSQVTMMFWYRQQPGQSLTLIATANQGSEATYESGFVIDKFPISRPNLTFSTLTVSNMSPEDSSIYLCSVVGAGETQYFGPGTRLLVL.

The rearrangement uses TRBV7-2 and TRBJ1-6; D gene ambiguous. This CDR3 comprises 14 residues. V was shortened by 5 bases and J by 8 bases, with 13 bases between the two germline ends. From germline, CDR1 is SGHTA and CDR2 FQGNSA. For the CDR3, the DNA is TGTGCCAGCAGCACTCGACCGGGTGATTCACCCCTCCACTTT. It is translated as CASSTRPGDSPLHF.

In this sample, this clone turned up a few times. The CDR3 here is CASSAGRAEKLFF. DNA of the CDR3: TGTGCCAGCAGTGCGGGGCGAGCTGAAAAACTGTTTTTT. This sequence joins TRBV2 and TRBJ1-4; D possibly corresponds to TRBD1 (5 bases). The CDR3 sequence is 13 residues long. The V gene's germline CDR1 is SNHLY and CDR2 FYNNEI. Trimming removed 4 bases at V and 7 bases at J, with 10 bases between. The full variable domain, in which reference TRBV2 and TRBJ1-4 provide the parts outside the CDR3, is EPEVTQTPSHQVTQMGQEVILRCVPISNHLYFYWYRQILGQKVEFLVSFYNNEISEKSEIFDDQFSVERPDGSNFTLKIRSTKLEDSAMYFCASSAGRAEKLFFGSGTQLSVL.

The chain recombines TRBV2 with TRBJ2-2, with 8 positions matching TRBD1. CDR1 SNHLY and CDR2 FYNNEI come from the germline V gene. There are 16 residues in the CDR3. Trimming at V came to 4 bases and at J to 3 bases, leaving 7 bases not matched to a gene. The CDR3 spells CASSAGGQGYTGELFF. The CDR3 DNA reads as TGTGCCAGCAGTGCGGGTGGACAGGGCTACACCGGGGAGCTGTTTTTT. The full variable domain, with the rest looked up from reference TRBV2 and TRBJ2-2, is EPEVTQTPSHQVTQMGQEVILRCVPISNHLYFYWYRQILGQKVEFLVSFYNNEISEKSEIFDDQFSVERPDGSNFTLKIRSTKLEDSAMYFCASSAGGQGYTGELFFGEGSRLTVL.

This chain links TRBV19 with TRBJ1-1, with TRBD1 identical over 7 bases. Germline-derived CDR1 and CDR2 are LNHDA and SQIVND (reference sequence). The CDR3 contains 14 residues. V shed 3 bases, J shed 4 bases, and the junction held 5 bases outside the gene matches. The CDR3 coding sequence is TGTGCCAGTAGTATCCAGGGGGAGCGCACTGAAGCTTTCTTT. It encodes CASSIQGERTEAFF.

The rearrangement links TRBV6-5 to TRBJ2-7; 8 bases map to TRBD1. Per the germline V gene, CDR1 is MNHEY and CDR2 is SVGAGI. The CDR3 totals 13 residues. The ends lost 5 bases at V and 6 bases at J; junction bases unmatched: 6. CDR3 region: CASSTQGAVEQYF. In nucleotides, the CDR3 is TGTGCCAGCAGTACTCAGGGGGCTGTCGAGCAGTACTTC.

The gene calls are TRBV2 and TRBJ1-6; 9 bases are shared with TRBD1. J was trimmed by 18 bases and V by 0 bases; bases with no gene match: 15. Germline CDR1 SNHLY, CDR2 FYNNEI. This CDR3 is 16 amino acids long. In DNA, the CDR3 is TGTGCCAGCAGTGAAGCGCTTCCCGGGACAGGGACCTATCCCCACTTT. Amino acids: CASSEALPGTGTYPHF.

The chain recombines TRBV4-3 with TRBJ2-7; D is unresolved. In germline, CDR1 is LGHNA, CDR2 YSLEER. The length of the CDR3 is 15 residues. V was clipped by 4 bases and J by 0 bases, with 13 bases between them. The CDR3 reads CASSLAVRSSYEQYF. The CDR3 DNA follows: TGCGCCAGCAGCCTCGCGGTCAGGAGCTCCTACGAGCAGTACTTC.

Only one count was recorded for this clone. In the same sample, other DNA sequences code for this CDR3. V and J are TRBV6-2 or TRBV6-3 and TRBJ1-5, with 7 bases aligning to TRBD1. V dropped 5 bases and J dropped 4; count of bases not matched to a gene: 8. CDR3 length: 15 residues. The germline V gene encodes CDR1 MNHEY and CDR2 SVGEGT. The CDR3 DNA sequence: TGTGCCAGCAGTCAACCGGGACAGAGTAATCAGCCCCAGCATTTT. As protein: CASSQPGQSNQPQHF.

The J gene is TRBJ1-5, the V gene TRBV6-2 or TRBV6-3, with a tentative D call TRBD1 (5 bases). The V gene lost 4 bases and the J gene lost 7 bases, with 17 bases spanning the gap. CDR3 size: 15 residues. Germline V lookup: CDR1 MNHEY, CDR2 SVGEGT. The CDR3 DNA reads TGTGCCAGCAGTTCAGGGACCCTGCACATCCAGCCCCAGCATTTT. Amino acids: CASSSGTLHIQPQHF.

The J gene is TRBJ2-1, the V gene TRBV7-3; maybe TRBD1 (5 bases). V was shortened by 5 bases and J by 4 bases, with 6 bases between the two germline ends. This CDR3 has 12 amino acids. Germline CDR1 SGHTA, CDR2 FQGTGA. In DNA, the CDR3 is TGTGCCAGCAGCGACAGTTACAATGAGCAGTTCTTC. Its translation is CASSDSYNEQFF.

This clone has more than one count but fewer than ten. This CDR3 is CASSFDRNQPQHF. CDR3 in DNA: TGTGCCAGCAGTTTTGACAGGAATCAGCCCCAGCATTTT. The chain is built from TRBV28 and TRBJ1-5; D might be TRBD1 (6 bases). Germline CDR1 reads MDHEN; CDR2 reads SYDVKM. The V end was cut by 3 bases, the J end by 4 bases, with 7 bases between. The CDR3 runs 13 residues.

This sequence joins TRBV24-1 and TRBJ2-3; 9 bases fit TRBD1. The ends lost 2 bases at V and 0 bases at J; junction bases unmatched: 2. Germline V gene lookup returns CDR1 KGHDR and CDR2 SFDVKD. The CDR3 covers 16 residues. In DNA, the CDR3 is TGTGCCACCAGTGATTCGGGACAGGGTAGCACAGATACGCAGTATTTT. It encodes CATSDSGQGSTDTQYF.

The genes are TRBV27 and TRBJ1-6, with a weak D call TRBD1 (6 bases). The CDR3 is made up of 15 amino acids. CDR1 is MNHEY, CDR2 SMNVEV, per germline (reference sequence). Between the trimmed V and J ends, which lost 3 bases and 10 bases, there was a span of 16 bases. The CDR3 region has the DNA TGTGCCAGCAGTTTTCAGGGGTTCCTACTCTCACCCCTCCACTTT. Translation gives CASSFQGFLLSPLHF.

J is TRBJ2-7 and V is TRBV30, with 9 positions matching TRBD1. Germline V lookup: CDR1 GTSNPN, CDR2 SVGIG (reference sequence). This CDR3 is 14 amino acids long. V shed 4 bases and J 6 bases; nucleotides not matched to a gene: 10. CDR3 loop: CAWNGGTGRPEQYF. The CDR3 nucleotides are TGTGCCTGGAACGGTGGGACAGGGAGACCCGAGCAGTACTTC.

The rearrangement links TRBV12-3 or TRBV12-4 to TRBJ2-1; no clear D gene. There are 12 residues in the CDR3. The V end lost 6 bases, the J end lost 5 bases, and 8 bases lay between the germline ends. The CDR3 loop is CASSPIDNEQFF. CDR3 nucleotides: TGTGCCAGCAGCCCGATTGACAATGAGCAGTTCTTC.

V usage is TRBV10-3 and J usage is TRBJ1-5, with D hard to call. The germline V gene has CDR1 ENHRY and CDR2 SYGVKD. Trimming pared 4 bases from V and 5 bases from J, leaving 12 bases between. The CDR3 extends over 14 amino acids. The CDR3 loop is CAISAGAADQPQHF. CDR3 sequence (DNA): TGTGCCATCAGTGCAGGAGCAGCTGATCAGCCCCAGCATTTT.

The V call is TRBV7-8, the J call TRBJ1-4; a possible D gene is TRBD1 (5 bases). V was shortened by 1 base and J by 8 bases, with 14 bases between the two germline ends. The CDR3 runs 15 residues. Germline CDR1 SGHVS, CDR2 FQNEAQ. The CDR3 sequence is CASSLVSGLGEKLFF. For the CDR3, the DNA is TGTGCCAGCAGCTTAGTATCGGGACTTGGGGAAAAACTGTTTTTT.

The J gene is TRBJ1-2, the V gene TRBV5-1; D might be TRBD1 (6 bases). The CDR3 spans 14 residues. Germline V lookup: CDR1 SGHRS, CDR2 YFSETQ. Trimming left V 0 bases short and J 8 bases short, with 14 bases between. The CDR3 DNA follows: TGCGCCAGCAGCTTGGGCAGCGGGGGGCAGGGCTACACCTTC. Its protein product is CASSLGSGGQGYTF.

V usage is TRBV18 and J usage is TRBJ1-4; 8 positions agree with TRBD1. Looked up from germline, CDR1 is KGHSH and CDR2 is LQKENI. The CDR3 spans 14 residues. The J segment lost 7 bases and the V segment lost 3 bases, leaving 4 bases of the junction unmatched. This CDR3 is CASSPDRASEKLFF. The CDR3 DNA sequence: TGTGCCAGCTCACCGGACAGGGCTTCTGAAAAACTGTTTTTT.

V gene TRBV19 combines with J gene TRBJ2-2; TRBD1 is a possible D gene (6 bases). CDR1 is LNHDA and CDR2 is SQIVND in the germline V gene (reference sequence). This CDR3 is built from 15 residues. V was trimmed by 5 bases and J by 5 bases, leaving 15 bases between them. CDR3 residues: CASSSAYRATGELFF. The DNA of the CDR3 is TGTGCCAGTAGTTCAGCCTACAGGGCGACCGGGGAGCTGTTTTTT.